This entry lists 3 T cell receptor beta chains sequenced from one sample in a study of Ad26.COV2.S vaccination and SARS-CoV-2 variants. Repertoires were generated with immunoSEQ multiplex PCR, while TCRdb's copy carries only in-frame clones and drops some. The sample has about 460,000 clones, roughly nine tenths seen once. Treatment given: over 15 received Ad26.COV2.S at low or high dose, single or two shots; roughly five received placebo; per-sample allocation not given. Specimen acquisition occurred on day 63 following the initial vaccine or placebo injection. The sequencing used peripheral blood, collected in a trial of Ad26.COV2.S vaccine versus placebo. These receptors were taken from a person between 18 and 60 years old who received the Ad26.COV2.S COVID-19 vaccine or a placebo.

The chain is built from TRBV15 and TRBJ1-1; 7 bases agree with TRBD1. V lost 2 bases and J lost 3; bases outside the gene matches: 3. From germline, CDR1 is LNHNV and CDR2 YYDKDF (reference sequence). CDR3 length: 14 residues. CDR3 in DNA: TGTGCCACCAGCAGAAGACAGGGCGACACTGAAGCTTTCTTT. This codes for CATSRRQGDTEAFF.

CDR3 coding DNA: TGTGCCAGCAGCTTGGAGTGGGAGATAACCGGGGAGCTGTTTTTT. It yields the protein CASSLEWEITGELFF. This chain links TRBV5-4 with TRBJ2-2; a possible D gene is TRBD2 (5 bases). Trimming stripped 0 bases from V and 5 bases from J, with 11 bases between. CDR3 length equals 15 residues. Germline loops: CDR1 SGHNT, CDR2 YYREEE (reference sequence).

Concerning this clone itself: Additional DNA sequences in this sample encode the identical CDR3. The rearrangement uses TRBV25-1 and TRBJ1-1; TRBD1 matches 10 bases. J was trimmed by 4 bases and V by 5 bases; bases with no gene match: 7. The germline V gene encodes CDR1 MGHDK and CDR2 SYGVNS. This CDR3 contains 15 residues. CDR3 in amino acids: CASSSRQGAGTEAFF. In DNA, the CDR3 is TGTGCCAGCAGTTCTAGACAGGGGGCAGGCACTGAAGCTTTCTTT.